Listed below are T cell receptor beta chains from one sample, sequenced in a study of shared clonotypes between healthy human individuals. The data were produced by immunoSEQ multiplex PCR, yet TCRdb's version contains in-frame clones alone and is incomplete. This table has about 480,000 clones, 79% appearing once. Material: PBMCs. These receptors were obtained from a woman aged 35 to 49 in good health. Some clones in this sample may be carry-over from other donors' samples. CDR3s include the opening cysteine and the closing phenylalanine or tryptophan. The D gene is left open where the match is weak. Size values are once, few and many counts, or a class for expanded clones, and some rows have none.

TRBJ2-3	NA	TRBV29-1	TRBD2	CSVETSGGGTDTQYF	TGCAGCGTTGAGACTAGCGGGGGGGGCACAGATACGCAGTATTTT
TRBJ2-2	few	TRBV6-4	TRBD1	CASSDSGWGQGGTGELFF	TGTGCCAGCAGTGACTCAGGTTGGGGACAGGGGGGGACCGGGGAGCTGTTTTTT
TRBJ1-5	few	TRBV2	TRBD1	CASSGDSSNQPQHF	TGTGCCAGCAGTGGGGACAGTAGCAATCAGCCCCAGCATTTT
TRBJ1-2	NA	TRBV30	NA	CAWRVFSADGYTF	TGTGCCTGGAGGGTCTTTTCAGCTGATGGCTACACCTTC
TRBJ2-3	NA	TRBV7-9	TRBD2	CASSDRQLAGFTDTQYF	TGTGCCAGCAGCGATCGACAACTAGCGGGATTTACAGATACGCAGTATTTT
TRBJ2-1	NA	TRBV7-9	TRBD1	CASSLQGETVDEQFF	TGTGCCAGCAGCTTACAGGGGGAGACGGTAGATGAGCAGTTCTTC
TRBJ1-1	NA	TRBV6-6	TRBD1	CASSRAGQMNTEAFF	TGTGCCAGCAGTCGCGCGGGACAGATGAACACTGAAGCTTTCTTT
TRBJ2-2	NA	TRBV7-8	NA	CASSFAGTGELFF	TGTGCCAGCAGCTTCGCAGGTACCGGGGAGCTGTTTTTT
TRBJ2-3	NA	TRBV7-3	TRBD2	CASSLGLAGVLDTQYF	TGTGCCAGCAGCTTGGGGCTAGCGGGAGTATTGGATACGCAGTATTTT
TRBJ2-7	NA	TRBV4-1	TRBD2	CASSRGTSGRVREQYF	TGCGCCAGCAGCAGGGGGACTAGCGGGAGGGTGAGGGAGCAGTACTTC
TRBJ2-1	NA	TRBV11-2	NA	CASSLASGHNEQFF	TGTGCCAGCAGCTTAGCGAGCGGGCACAATGAGCAGTTCTTC
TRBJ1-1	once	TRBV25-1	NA	CVSTPLGAGEAFF	TGTGTCAGCACCCCCCTGGGGGCAGGTGAAGCTTTCTTT
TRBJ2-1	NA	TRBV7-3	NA	CASSLLPAEGSYNEQFF	TGTGCCAGCAGCTTATTACCGGCTGAGGGCAGCTACAATGAGCAGTTCTTC
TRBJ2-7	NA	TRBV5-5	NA	CASSLAAAYYEQYF	TGTGCCAGCAGCTTGGCGGCGGCCTACTACGAGCAGTACTTC
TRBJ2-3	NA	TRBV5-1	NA	CASSHRAAENTDTQYF	TGCGCCAGCAGTCACCGGGCGGCGGAGAACACAGATACGCAGTATTTT
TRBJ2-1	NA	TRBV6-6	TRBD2	CASSTVSAGVPDEQFF	TGTGCCAGCAGCACCGTTTCGGCGGGAGTTCCCGATGAGCAGTTCTTC
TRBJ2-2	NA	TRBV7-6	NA	CASSLARTGELFF	TGTGCCAGCAGCTTAGCGCGGACCGGGGAGCTGTTTTTT
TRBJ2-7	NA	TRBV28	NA	CASSPLRTGSDEQYF	TGTGCCAGCAGCCCCCTCCGTACGGGAAGCGACGAGCAGTACTTC
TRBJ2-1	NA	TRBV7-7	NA	CASSLGTSNEQFF	TGTGCCAGCAGCTTAGGAACTAGCAATGAGCAGTTCTTC
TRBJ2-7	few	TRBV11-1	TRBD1	CASGPGDRDIYEQYF	TGTGCCAGCGGTCCGGGGGACAGGGATATCTACGAGCAGTACTTC
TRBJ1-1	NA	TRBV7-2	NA	CASSRVLRATEAFF	TGTGCCAGCAGCCGGGTCCTGCGGGCCACTGAAGCTTTCTTT
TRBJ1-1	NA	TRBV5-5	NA	CASSPPSEAFF	TGTGCCAGCAGCCCACCCTCTGAAGCTTTCTTT
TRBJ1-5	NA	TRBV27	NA	CASSQRGRYSNQPQHF	TGTGCCAGCAGTCAGAGAGGACGGTATAGCAATCAGCCCCAGCATTTT
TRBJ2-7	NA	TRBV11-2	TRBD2	CASSRLAGYEQYF	TGTGCCAGCAGCCGACTAGCGGGGTACGAGCAGTACTTC
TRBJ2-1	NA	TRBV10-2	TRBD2	CASSVREAAYNEQFF	TGCGCCAGCAGTGTACGGGAGGCCGCCTACAATGAGCAGTTCTTC
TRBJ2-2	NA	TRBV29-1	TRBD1	CSAADRVDTGELFF	TGCAGCGCCGCCGACAGGGTTGACACCGGGGAGCTGTTTTTT
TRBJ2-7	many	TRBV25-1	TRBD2	CASSAGSGYLSYEQYF	TGTGCCAGCAGTGCCGGTAGCGGGTACCTTTCCTACGAGCAGTACTTC
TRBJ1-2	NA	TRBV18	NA	CASSPTPQGEMFGYTF	TGTGCCAGCTCACCAACCCCTCAAGGGGAGATGTTTGGCTACACCTTC
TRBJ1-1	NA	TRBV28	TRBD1	CASSPPRGTGTEAFF	TGTGCCAGCAGTCCACCCAGGGGGACGGGAACTGAAGCTTTCTTT
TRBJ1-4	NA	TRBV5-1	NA	CASSLASWANEKLFF	TGCGCCAGCAGCTTGGCCAGTTGGGCTAATGAAAAACTGTTTTTT
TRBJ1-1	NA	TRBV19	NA	CASAGQNTEAFF	TGTGCCAGTGCCGGGCAGAACACTGAAGCTTTCTTT
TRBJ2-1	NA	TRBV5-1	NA	CASSDASAYNEQFF	TGCGCCAGCAGCGACGCTAGCGCTTACAATGAGCAGTTCTTC
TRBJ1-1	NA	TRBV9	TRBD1	CASSALRTGLVTEAFF	TGTGCCAGCAGCGCCCTACGGACAGGGTTGGTCACTGAAGCTTTCTTT
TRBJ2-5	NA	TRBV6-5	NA	CASSRGLLYQETQYF	TGTGCCAGCAGCAGGGGACTTCTGTACCAAGAGACCCAGTACTTC
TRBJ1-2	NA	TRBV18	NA	CASSPDGNYGYTF	TGTGCCAGCTCACCGGACGGGAACTATGGCTACACCTTC
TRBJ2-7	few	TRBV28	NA	CASSPPTGNGYEQYF	TGTGCCAGCAGCCCCCCAACAGGGAACGGCTACGAGCAGTACTTC
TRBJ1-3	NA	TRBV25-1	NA	CASSVYSGNTIYF	TGTGCCAGCAGTGTATACTCTGGAAACACCATATATTTT
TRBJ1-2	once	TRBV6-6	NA	CASSTGADYGYTF	TGTGCCAGCAGTACGGGGGCAGACTATGGCTACACCTTC
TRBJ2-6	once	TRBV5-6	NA	CASNRGAGANALTF	TGTGCCAGCAACCGAGGGGCCGGGGCCAACGCCCTGACTTTC
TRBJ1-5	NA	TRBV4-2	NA	CASSQDLIAANQPQHF	TGTGCCAGCAGCCAAGATCTTATAGCAGCCAATCAGCCCCAGCATTTT
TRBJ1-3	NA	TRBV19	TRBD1	CASIGTASGNTIYF	TGTGCCAGTATTGGGACAGCCTCTGGAAACACCATATATTTT
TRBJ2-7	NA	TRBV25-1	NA	CASSAGEVRQYF	TGTGCCAGCAGCGCCGGGGAGGTAAGGCAGTACTTC
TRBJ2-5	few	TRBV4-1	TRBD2	CASSQGLAGQETQYF	TGCGCCAGCAGCCAAGGTTTAGCGGGCCAAGAGACCCAGTACTTC